A selection of T cell receptor beta chains follows, all from one sample in a study of shared clonotypes between healthy human individuals. TCRdb keeps only in-frame clones here, not all; method: immunoSEQ multiplex PCR. The repertoire holds about 2.4 million clones, with 80% to 95% as singletons. Sequenced: naive CD4+ T cells from PBMCs. These receptors came from a man aged 18 to 29 in good health. Some clones in this sample may be carry-over from other donors' samples. CDR3s include the opening cysteine and the closing phenylalanine or tryptophan. Each record gives: J gene, clone size, V gene, D gene, CDR3 protein, CDR3 DNA. A D gene is named only where the DNA matches it firmly. Rows give clone size only sometimes, using once, few, many, or a class for an expanded clone.

j_gene: TRBJ2-2; abundance: -; v_gene: TRBV11-2; d_gene: -; CDR3aa: CASSLIAGEYTGELFF; CDR3nt: TGTGCCAGCAGCTTAATCGCAGGGGAATACACCGGGGAGCTGTTTTTT
j_gene: TRBJ2-7; abundance: -; v_gene: TRBV28; d_gene: TRBD2; CDR3aa: CASSPPGGAYEQYF; CDR3nt: TGTGCCAGCAGTCCCCCGGGGGGAGCCTACGAGCAGTACTTC
j_gene: TRBJ2-7; abundance: -; v_gene: TRBV27; d_gene: -; CDR3aa: CASSRRTGRGEEQYF; CDR3nt: TGTGCCAGCAGCCGTCGGACAGGCCGGGGGGAGGAGCAGTACTTC
j_gene: TRBJ2-6; abundance: -; v_gene: TRBV18; d_gene: TRBD1; CDR3aa: CASSPQDRVSGANVLTF; CDR3nt: TGTGCCAGCTCACCACAGGACAGGGTATCTGGGGCCAACGTCCTGACTTTC
j_gene: TRBJ2-2; abundance: -; v_gene: TRBV15; d_gene: -; CDR3aa: CATSRAIDSQNTGELFF; CDR3nt: TGTGCCACCAGCAGAGCGATAGACAGCCAGAACACCGGGGAGCTGTTTTTT
j_gene: TRBJ1-1; abundance: -; v_gene: TRBV28; d_gene: -; CDR3aa: CASTTGPSRGAFF; CDR3nt: TGTGCCAGCACCACGGGGCCATCTCGGGGCGCTTTCTTT
j_gene: TRBJ2-7; abundance: -; v_gene: TRBV9; d_gene: -; CDR3aa: CASSVGLGSYEQYF; CDR3nt: TGTGCCAGCAGCGTAGGTCTGGGGTCCTACGAGCAGTACTTC
j_gene: TRBJ2-2; abundance: -; v_gene: TRBV5-1; d_gene: -; CDR3aa: CASSLEGGTGELFF; CDR3nt: TGCGCCAGCAGCCTAGAAGGAGGCACCGGGGAGCTGTTTTTT
j_gene: TRBJ1-1; abundance: -; v_gene: TRBV21-1; d_gene: -; CDR3aa: CASSKAAGFNTEAFF; CDR3nt: TGTGCCAGCAGCAAAGCCGCAGGGTTTAACACTGAAGCTTTCTTT
j_gene: TRBJ2-5; abundance: once; v_gene: TRBV5-4; d_gene: -; CDR3aa: CASSLVGAETQYF; CDR3nt: TGTGCCAGCAGCTTAGTCGGGGCGGAGACCCAGTACTTC
j_gene: TRBJ1-2; abundance: -; v_gene: TRBV7-9; d_gene: -; CDR3aa: CASSLGGGSDYGYTF; CDR3nt: TGTGCCAGCAGCTTGGGGGGCGGCTCGGACTATGGCTACACCTTC
j_gene: TRBJ2-3; abundance: -; v_gene: TRBV7-2; d_gene: TRBD1; CDR3aa: CASSLDRGADTQYF; CDR3nt: TGTGCCAGCAGCTTAGACAGGGGGGCAGATACGCAGTATTTT